This record concerns one T cell receptor beta chain sequence. Unmatched junction bases numbered 7, after V lost 6 bases and J lost 7 bases. This CDR3 spans 14 amino acids. Germline V lookup: CDR1 SNHLY, CDR2 FYNNEI. Repertoires were generated with immunoSEQ multiplex PCR, while TCRdb's copy carries only in-frame clones and drops some. The sample lists about 88,000 clones, 72% seen once, with 11% to 15% in the top ten. This entry belongs to a study of radiotherapy plus CTLA-4 blockade in lung cancer. Study-level information: Of all patients, around 19% responded objectively and approximately 31% showed disease control.

Ipilimumab-mediated CTLA-4 blockade plus focal radiation was given to patients having chemo-refractory metastatic non-small-cell lung cancer. The sample here was peripheral blood, taken from a patient treated with radiotherapy plus ipilimumab. The chain recombines TRBV2 with TRBJ1-4, with 8 bases fitting TRBD1. This TCR was recovered from a human donor with non-small cell lung cancer that progressed on radiotherapy plus ipilimumab. CDR3 coding DNA: TGTGCCAGCAGCCGCACAGGGGGTAGTGAAAAACTGTTTTTT. Amino acids: CASSRTGGSEKLFF. Variable domain in full (rest from reference TRBV2 and TRBJ1-4): EPEVTQTPSHQVTQMGQEVILRCVPISNHLYFYWYRQILGQKVEFLVSFYNNEISEKSEIFDDQFSVERPDGSNFTLKIRSTKLEDSAMYFCASSRTGGSEKLFFGSGTQLSVL.